What follows are 30 T cell receptor beta chains derived from one specimen sequenced in a study of shared clonotypes between healthy human individuals. Data came from immunoSEQ multiplex PCR; TCRdb stores just in-frame clones and leaves some out. The repertoire holds 2.3 million or so clones, more than 80% seen once, with 0.35% to 0.45% in the top ten. The sample taken for sequencing was naive CD4+ T cells from PBMCs. Subset of the sample: CD45RA+ positively selected. Receptor source: a man between 18 and 35 years old in good health. Some clones in this sample may be carry-over from other donors' samples.

The J gene is TRBJ2-3, the V gene TRBV11-3; D not certain. Germline V lookup: CDR1 SGHNT, CDR2 YENEEA. The V and J ends lost 2 bases and 4 bases respectively, with 4 bases between them. This CDR3 comprises 12 residues. The CDR3: CASSLTADTQYF. The DNA of the CDR3 is TGTGCCAGCAGCTTAACCGCAGATACGCAGTATTTT.

The rearrangement joins TRBV10-3 to TRBJ2-7; 8 bases are a match to TRBD1. There are 14 residues in the CDR3. V lost 0 bases, J lost 6 bases, and 4 bases stayed unmatched. Germline CDR1 reads ENHRY; CDR2 reads SYGVKD. The CDR3 DNA sequence: TGTGCCATCAGTGAGTCGACAGGGGTCAGCGAGCAGTACTTC. This encodes CAISESTGVSEQYF.

The V and J genes are TRBV4-3 and TRBJ2-1; D is undetermined. This CDR3 comprises 14 residues. V lost 0 bases, J lost 6 bases, and 9 bases lay in between. Germline CDR1 is LGHNA and CDR2 is YSLEER. The CDR3 region is CASSQDLGSNEQFF. The CDR3 DNA reads TGCGCCAGCAGCCAAGATCTAGGTTCCAATGAGCAGTTCTTC.

The gene calls are TRBV25-1 and TRBJ2-1, with TRBD2 matching over 7 bases. The CDR3 has 16 amino acids. J was trimmed by 6 bases and V by 4 bases; bases with no gene match: 12. Per the germline V gene, CDR1 is MGHDK and CDR2 is SYGVNS. CDR3 DNA sequence: TGTGCCAGCAGTGTCCGGGTAGCGGGTGCTTTCAATGAGCAGTTCTTC. This codes for CASSVRVAGAFNEQFF.

This clone was picked up a small number of times. The genes are TRBV29-1 and TRBJ1-1, with TRBD1 matching 8 bases. CDR1 SQVTM and CDR2 ANQGSEA come from the germline V gene. This CDR3 comprises 14 residues. Unmatched junction bases numbered 11, after V lost 6 bases and J lost 5 bases. The CDR3 DNA reads as TGCAGCGTGCTAGGTGGGCAGGGGGCGACTGAAGCTTTCTTT. Amino acids: CSVLGGQGATEAFF.

The genes are TRBV27 and TRBJ2-4; D is perhaps TRBD1 or TRBD2 (5 bases each). V gave up 5 bases and J gave up 4 bases, with 15 bases separating them. Germline V gene data show CDR1 as MNHEY and CDR2 as SMNVEV (reference sequence). This CDR3 is 15 amino acids long. The CDR3 reads CASSLGQGPKNIQYF. CDR3 nucleotides: TGTGCCAGCAGTCTCGGGCAGGGACCAAAAAACATTCAGTACTTC.

CDR3: CASSDLSLGGYTF. CDR3 coding DNA: TGTGCCAGTTCGGATCTAAGTCTGGGCGGCTACACCTTC. This chain joins TRBV9 and TRBJ1-2, with D unclear. Germline V gene data show CDR1 as SGDLS and CDR2 as YYNGEE. V lost 8 bases and J 8 bases, leaving 19 bases between the germline ends. There are 13 residues in the CDR3.

This chain connects TRBV7-9 to TRBJ2-7; weak D call: TRBD1 (6 bases). Trimming took off 7 bases at V and 6 bases at J, with 16 bases between the two ends. The length of the CDR3 is 13 residues. Germline assignment: CDR1 SEHNR and CDR2 FQNEAQ (reference sequence). The CDR3 DNA sequence: TGTGCCAGCATCACCACAGGGACGGGCGAGCAGTACTTC. Protein: CASITTGTGEQYF.

The chain joins TRBV5-1 to TRBJ1-2; a weak D match, TRBD1 (6 bases). CDR3 length equals 13 residues. The V gene's germline CDR1 is SGHRS and CDR2 YFSETQ. V lost 4 bases and J 3 bases, leaving 10 bases between the germline ends. Here the CDR3 reads CASSADSYYGYTF. CDR3 in DNA: TGCGCCAGCAGCGCGGACAGCTACTATGGCTACACCTTC.

V and J are TRBV6-1 and TRBJ1-2, with 8 bases matching TRBD1. The V and J ends lost 8 bases and 4 bases, in that order; junction bases with no gene match: 12. This CDR3 is built from 15 residues. Per germline, CDR1 MNHNS and CDR2 SASEGT. CDR3 protein: CASETWTGSGYGYTF. The DNA for the CDR3 is TGTGCCAGCGAAACGTGGACAGGGTCGGGCTATGGCTACACCTTC.

The V call is TRBV18, the J call TRBJ2-2; maybe TRBD2 (6 bases). Germline V CDR1 and CDR2: KGHSH, LQKENI. The CDR3 has 15 amino acids. V gave up 5 bases and J gave up 10 bases, with 20 bases separating them. The CDR3 loop is CASSKGGGPFQELFF. CDR3 bases: TGTGCCAGCTCAAAAGGAGGAGGGCCGTTCCAGGAGCTGTTTTTT.

V is TRBV29-1 and J is TRBJ2-5; the match to TRBD1 covers 8 bases. There are 14 residues in the CDR3. Unmatched junction bases numbered 16, after V lost 6 bases and J lost 10 bases. Looked up from germline, CDR1 is SQVTM and CDR2 is ANQGSEA. The CDR3 region is CSVGTGAGGQSQYF. CDR3 bases: TGCAGCGTGGGGACGGGAGCAGGGGGCCAGAGCCAGTACTTC.

The chain joins TRBV7-2 to TRBJ1-4; no reliable D call. Trimming cost V 3 bases and J 2 bases, with 7 bases left between them. CDR1 is SGHTA, CDR2 FQGNSA, per germline. CDR3 length: 14 amino acids. The CDR3 reads CASSFGPTNEKLFF. The CDR3 DNA follows: TGTGCCAGCAGCTTCGGACCCACTAATGAAAAACTGTTTTTT.

With regard to this clone: At the DNA level, this CDR3 is encoded by other sequences in the same sample as well. This chain joins TRBV10-3 and TRBJ1-2; 9 nucleotides align to TRBD1. This CDR3 region has 14 residues. CDR1 ENHRY and CDR2 SYGVKD come from the germline V gene. V gave up 2 bases and J gave up 5 bases; unmatched junction bases: 3. CDR3 bases: TGTGCCATCAGTGAGGGGACAGGGACTTATGGCTACACCTTC. Its translation is CAISEGTGTYGYTF.

This clone is a singleton in its sample. The chain carries TRBV11-2 and TRBJ2-1; D is uncertain. Trimming took 6 bases from V and 10 from J, leaving 10 bases between them. The CDR3 loop spans 11 amino acids. CDR1 is SGHAT and CDR2 is FQNNGV in the germline V gene. Here the CDR3 reads CASRGHREQFF. Here the CDR3 DNA reads TGTGCCAGCAGGGGCCATAGGGAGCAGTTCTTC.

The rearrangement uses TRBV7-9 and TRBJ2-1; D might be TRBD2 (6 bases). Germline lookup yields CDR1 SEHNR and CDR2 FQNEAQ (reference sequence). With 2 bases removed from V and 4 bases from J, the gap between germline ends came to 18 bases. CDR3 size: 17 residues. The CDR3 region has the DNA TGTGCCAGCAGCTTACCCCCCGGGGGAGGACCTTACAATGAGCAGTTCTTC. It encodes CASSLPPGGGPYNEQFF.

As to this clone: Other nucleotide sequences in the sample specify the same CDR3. The CDR3 spells CASSERGGNTEAFF. The CDR3 bases are TGTGCCAGCAGTGAAAGAGGTGGGAACACTGAAGCTTTCTTT. The V gene is TRBV6-1, the J gene TRBJ1-1; D is uncertain. This CDR3 is 14 amino acids long. Germline V gene lookup returns CDR1 MNHNS and CDR2 SASEGT. V shed 2 bases and J shed 1 base, with 8 bases lying between them.

This chain links TRBV29-1 with TRBJ1-4; TRBD1 matches at 10 bases. Losses at the gene ends were 6 bases for V and 7 bases for J; bases not matched to a gene: 8. The CDR3 consists of 14 residues. The germline CDR1 and CDR2 sequences are SQVTM and ANQGSEA. The CDR3 loop is CSVWTGGLGEKLFF. The DNA for the CDR3 is TGCAGCGTCTGGACAGGGGGATTGGGTGAAAAACTGTTTTTT.

DNA of the CDR3: TGCGCCAGCAGCCAAGGGGGGCTTCGGACAGATACGCAGTATTTT. It translates to CASSQGGLRTDTQYF. The chain is built from TRBV4-1 and TRBJ2-3, with TRBD1 as a possible D gene (6 bases). V was clipped by 1 base and J by 3 bases, with 11 bases between them. The CDR3 contains 15 residues. Germline assignment: CDR1 MGHRA and CDR2 YSYEKL.

The rearrangement links TRBV6-5 to TRBJ1-2; no reliable D call. The CDR3 spans 13 residues. V shed 5 bases and J shed 3 bases, with 10 bases lying between them. Germline V gives CDR1 MNHEY, CDR2 SVGAGI. CDR3 bases: TGTGCCAGCAGTCCAGCCGGGTACTATGGCTACACCTTC. It yields the protein CASSPAGYYGYTF.

The genes are TRBV28 and TRBJ2-7; D unclear. CDR1 and CDR2 from the germline V gene are MDHEN and SYDVKM. This CDR3 region has 12 residues. V was pared by 6 bases and J by 3 bases, with 9 bases between. The CDR3 sequence: CASREPYYEQYF. CDR3 coding DNA: TGTGCCAGCAGGGAGCCATACTACGAGCAGTACTTC.

The chain employs TRBV9 and TRBJ1-3; D might be TRBD1 (5 bases). CDR1 and CDR2 (germline): SGDLS, YYNGEE. V dropped 6 bases and J dropped 3 bases, with 16 bases sitting between them. There are 15 residues in the CDR3. The DNA for the CDR3 is TGTGCCAGCAATGGGGGTCCGGGCCTTGGAAACACCATATATTTT. Amino acids: CASNGGPGLGNTIYF. The full variable domain, rest sourced from reference TRBV9 and TRBJ1-3, is DSGVTQTPKHLITATGQRVTLRCSPRSGDLSVYWYQQSLDQGLQFLIQYYNGEERAKGNILERFSAQQFPDLHSELNLSSLELGDSALYFCASNGGPGLGNTIYFGEGSWLTVV.

About this clone: The germline gene is not matched at one end of the junction; a read error may be the cause. The DNA of the CDR3 is TGTGCCAGCAGTGACTCACTAGCGTCTGAGACCCAGTACTTC. Protein product: CASSDSLASETQYF. This sequence joins TRBV6-6 and TRBJ2-5; TRBD2 aligns across 7 bases. The CDR3 contains 14 residues. The germline CDR1 and CDR2 sequences are MNHNY and SVGAGI (reference sequence).

The chain combines TRBV9 with TRBJ1-1, with 7 bases that match TRBD1. This CDR3 spans 16 amino acids. Germline CDR1 reads SGDLS; CDR2 reads YYNGEE. J lost 0 bases, V lost 3 bases, and 8 bases had no gene match. The CDR3 DNA is TGTGCCAGCAGCGCAAGACCACAGGGGATGAACACTGAAGCTTTCTTT. Translation gives CASSARPQGMNTEAFF.

A single count supports this clone. The same CDR3 is also encoded by other DNA sequences in this sample. The chain couples TRBV4-1 to TRBJ1-4; D is undetermined. The CDR3 is 13 residues long. Trimming shortened V by 4 bases and J by 8 bases, and 11 bases separated the two germline ends. Germline CDR1 MGHRA, CDR2 YSYEKL. The CDR3 loop reads CASSLLLGEKLFF. The CDR3 region has the DNA TGCGCCAGCAGCCTCCTGTTGGGCGAAAAACTGTTTTTT.

The chain uses TRBV6-1 and TRBJ2-1; 7 nucleotides agree with TRBD2. This CDR3 region has 14 residues. V lost 6 bases to trimming and J lost 2 bases; unmatched junction nucleotides: 4. Germline V gene data show CDR1 as MNHNS and CDR2 as SASEGT. The CDR3 reads CASRASGAYNEQFF. In nucleotides, the CDR3 is TGTGCCAGCAGGGCTAGCGGTGCCTACAATGAGCAGTTCTTC.

This chain connects TRBV7-3 to TRBJ2-7; D is perhaps TRBD1 (5 bases). The CDR3 sequence is 15 residues long. V was shortened by 2 bases and J by 7 bases, with 18 bases between the two germline ends. Germline CDR1 SGHTA, CDR2 FQGTGA. The CDR3: CASSLGISGREEQYF. CDR3 DNA: TGTGCCAGCAGCTTAGGAATCTCTGGCAGGGAAGAGCAGTACTTC.

The rearrangement uses TRBV4-2 and TRBJ2-2; TRBD2 matches at 11 bases. The germline gives CDR1 LGHNA, CDR2 YNFKEQ. CDR3 length: 18 residues. J gave up 7 bases and V 4 bases, and 14 bases lay outside the gene matches. CDR3: CASSPHPLLAGEVGELFF. Written as DNA, the CDR3 is TGTGCCAGCAGCCCCCACCCCTTACTAGCGGGAGAGGTCGGGGAGCTGTTTTTT.

This chain uses TRBV5-1 with TRBJ2-5; 9 bases match TRBD2. V lost 4 bases, J lost 3 bases, and 7 bases stayed unmatched. The CDR3 spans 15 residues. The V gene's germline CDR1 is SGHRS and CDR2 YFSETQ. The CDR3 nucleotides read TGCGCCAGCAGCGTGCTAGCGGGATCGGAAGAGACCCAGTACTTC. Its translation: CASSVLAGSEETQYF.

This CDR3 is CASSLQRDTQYF. CDR3 coding DNA: TGTGCCAGCAGCTTACAGAGAGATACGCAGTATTTT. This chain links TRBV7-3 with TRBJ2-3; no firm D call. V was pared by 2 bases and J by 5 bases, with 5 bases between. In germline, CDR1 is SGHTA, CDR2 FQGTGA. The CDR3 has 12 amino acids.